The 8 T cell receptor beta chains reported below all come from one sample, sequenced in a study of blood T cell repertoires in COVID-19. Measured with immunoSEQ multiplex PCR; TCRdb has only the in-frame clones, and not every one. The sample records some 220,000 clones, 80% to 90% being singletons. Sequences were obtained from PBMCs or T cells enriched from blood (not recorded which). These TCRs come from a woman aged 18-29 years in a cohort exposed to, infected with or recovered from COVID-19 (not recorded which).

V and J are TRBV28 and TRBJ1-6, with D possibly matching TRBD1 (6 bases). This CDR3 has 14 amino acids. Trimming pared 3 bases from V and 7 bases from J, leaving 10 bases between. From germline, CDR1 is MDHEN and CDR2 SYDVKM. The CDR3 spells CASSFGQRNSPLHF. DNA for the CDR3: TGTGCCAGCAGTTTCGGACAGAGGAATTCACCCCTCCACTTT.

This chain connects TRBV4-2 to TRBJ1-1, with a possible D match to TRBD1 (5 bases). There are 14 residues in the CDR3. V was trimmed by 4 bases and J by 4 bases, leaving 13 bases between them. Germline CDR1 and CDR2: LGHNA and YNFKEQ. CDR3 region: CASSPTGEATEAFF. The CDR3 nucleotides read TGTGCCAGCAGCCCGACGGGGGAGGCCACTGAAGCTTTCTTT.

The V gene is TRBV25-1, the J gene TRBJ1-6; 10 nucleotides align to TRBD1. The junction had 5 bases not matched to a gene; V was cut back by 4 bases and J by 2 bases. Germline loops: CDR1 MGHDK, CDR2 SYGVNS. This CDR3 has 17 amino acids. In nucleotides, the CDR3 is TGTGCCAGCAGTGGACGACAGGGGGCAACCTATAATTCACCCCTCCACTTT. Translated: CASSGRQGATYNSPLHF.

The chain uses TRBV9 and TRBJ1-2; a possible D gene is TRBD1 (5 bases). CDR1 SGDLS and CDR2 YYNGEE come from the germline V gene. With 4 bases removed from V and 6 bases from J, the gap between germline ends came to 22 bases. This CDR3 is 16 amino acids long. The CDR3 region has the DNA TGTGCCAGCAGCCCACCCTCTGGGCAGGGTAGGAATGGCTACACCTTC. This translates into CASSPPSGQGRNGYTF.

The chain uses TRBV5-6 and TRBJ2-5, with TRBD2 identical over 8 bases. The CDR3 length is 14 residues. The V segment lost 0 bases and the J segment 5 bases; nucleotides outside the gene matches: 3. The germline gives CDR1 SGHDT, CDR2 YYEEEE. The CDR3 region has the DNA TGTGCCAGCAGCTTGGTTAGCGGGGATGAGACCCAGTACTTC. It is translated as CASSLVSGDETQYF.

This clone was recorded once. The chain combines TRBV28 with TRBJ2-7; D is possibly TRBD1 (6 bases). The CDR3 has 14 amino acids. Between the trimmed V and J ends, which lost 10 bases and 3 bases, there was a span of 19 bases. Germline loops: CDR1 MDHEN, CDR2 SYDVKM. The CDR3 nucleotides are TGTGCCACCAAACCACAGAACAGGGTCTACGAGCAGTACTTC. Residues: CATKPQNRVYEQYF.

The chain combines TRBV4-2 with TRBJ1-5, with D possibly being TRBD1 (5 bases). Trimming took off 0 bases at V and 0 bases at J, with 12 bases between the two ends. The CDR3 loop spans 17 amino acids. Germline V gene data show CDR1 as LGHNA and CDR2 as YNFKEQ. The CDR3 protein is CASSQDLRTNSNQPQHF. CDR3 DNA sequence: TGTGCCAGCAGCCAAGATCTTAGGACAAATAGCAATCAGCCCCAGCATTTT.

The chain combines TRBV9 with TRBJ2-3, with D possibly being TRBD1 (5 bases). This CDR3 contains 18 residues. The germline V gene encodes CDR1 SGDLS and CDR2 YYNGEE. Trimming removed 0 bases from V and 3 bases from J, with 20 bases in between. The CDR3 nucleotides read TGTGCCAGCAGCGTAGAGGGCAGGGTGTCCGGTAGGACAGATACGCAGTATTTT. Translation: CASSVEGRVSGRTDTQYF.